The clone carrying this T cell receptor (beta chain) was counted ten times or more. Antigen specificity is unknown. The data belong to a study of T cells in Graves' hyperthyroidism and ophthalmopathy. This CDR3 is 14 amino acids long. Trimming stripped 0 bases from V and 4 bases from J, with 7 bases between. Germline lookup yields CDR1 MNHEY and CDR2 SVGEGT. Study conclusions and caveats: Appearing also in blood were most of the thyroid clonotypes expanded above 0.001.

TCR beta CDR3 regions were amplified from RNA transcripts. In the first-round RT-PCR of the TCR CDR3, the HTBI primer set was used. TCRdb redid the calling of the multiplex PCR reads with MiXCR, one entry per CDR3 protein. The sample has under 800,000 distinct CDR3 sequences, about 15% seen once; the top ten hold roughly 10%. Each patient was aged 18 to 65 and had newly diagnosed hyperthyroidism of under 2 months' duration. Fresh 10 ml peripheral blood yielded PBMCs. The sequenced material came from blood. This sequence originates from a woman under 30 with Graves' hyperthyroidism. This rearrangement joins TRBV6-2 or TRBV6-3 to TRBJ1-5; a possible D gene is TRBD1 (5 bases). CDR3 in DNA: TGTGCCAGCAGTTACTCGACAGAGAATCAGCCCCAGCATTTT. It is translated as CASSYSTENQPQHF.